The entry below gives a single TCR beta chain sequence along with its context. The antigen is unknown. The data were obtained in a study of cytomegalovirus exposure and HLA in healthy donors. Findings and limits, study-wide: A later analysis reportedly identified an Asian-associated ancestry cluster as carrying fewer N-insertions than the roughly 600-donor mean. Prior analysis indicated that the majority of TCR beta V segments exhibited productivity approximately 87% or approximately 30% of the time.

60 Vbeta and 13 Jbeta primers were used in PCR. Data came from immunoSEQ multiplex PCR; TCRdb stores just in-frame clones and leaves some out. The sample has 90,000 to 100,000 clones, approximately 80% seen once; the top ten hold roughly 3.8%. The sequencing sample was made of PBMCs. This TCR came from a man in his fifties or sixties in good health and CMV-seronegative.

DNA of the CDR3: TGTGCCAGCAGTTCCCGAATCGGGACTAGCGGGAGGGCCCTCTACGAGCAGTACTTC. Translated, it gives CASSSRIGTSGRALYEQYF. The gene calls are TRBV28 and TRBJ2-7, with 16 bases lining up with TRBD2. Trimming cost V 4 bases and J 3 bases; bases outside gene matches: 12. Germline V gene data show CDR1 as MDHEN and CDR2 as SYDVKM. The CDR3 length is 19 residues.